A selection of T cell receptor beta chains follows, all from one sample in a study of T cell repertoires in cytomegalovirus infection. TCRdb called the reads again in MiXCR, with one record for every CDR3 protein. This table holds about 900,000 distinct CDR3 sequences, roughly 30% found once. For these TCRs, the target antigens are not known. Sequenced here: cultured CD8+ T cells from PBMCs, sampled from culture after CMV antigen stimulation. All receptors derive from a human donor in good health (CMV status not recorded). Some clones in this sample may be carry-over from other donors' samples. Each CDR3 is given with its conserved first and last residue. D genes are given only for firm matches. A row's size may be missing; if present it is once, few, many or a size class.

clone_size | j_call | v_call | d_call | cdr3_nt | cdr3_aa
- | TRBJ1-3 | TRBV6-2/TRBV6-3 | - | TGTGCCAGCATCTACAAGGTTCCTGGAAACACCATATATTTT | CASIYKVPGNTIYF
few | TRBJ1-2 | TRBV6-1 | - | TGTGCCAGCAGCGACGACACTCCCTATGGCTACACCTTC | CASSDDTPYGYTF
- | TRBJ2-3 | TRBV27 | - | TGTGCCACTCGCCGGGATACGCAGTATTTT | CATRRDTQYF
- | TRBJ1-4 | TRBV6-1 | - | TGTGCCAGCAGTTCGGGACATACTAATGAAAAACTGTTTTTT | CASSSGHTNEKLFF
- | TRBJ2-2 | TRBV5-5 | TRBD2 | TGTGCCAGCAGCTTCTCTAGCGGGGACCTCACCGGGGAGCTGTTTTTT | CASSFSSGDLTGELFF
- | TRBJ1-4 | TRBV7-9 | TRBD1 | TGTGCCAGCAGCTTAATCCGGGACAGGGCATCCGGAAGTGAAAAACTGTTTTTT | CASSLIRDRASGSEKLFF
- | TRBJ2-5 | TRBV27 | - | TGTGCCAGCACCCCGGATAACAGCAGGGGAGAGACCCAGTACTTC | CASTPDNSRGETQYF
- | TRBJ2-5 | TRBV6-2/TRBV6-3 | TRBD1 | TGTGCCAGCAGTTACGTAGCCGGGACAGGGTCAGGGGGGACCCAGTACTTC | CASSYVAGTGSGGTQYF
- | TRBJ2-2 | TRBV27 | TRBD1 | TGTGCCAGCAGTTCCCGGGACAGGGCCGGGGAGCTGTTTTTT | CASSSRDRAGELFF
- | TRBJ1-5 | TRBV6-2/TRBV6-3 | - | TGTGCCGTCGGGGAGGGGCCCCAGCATTTT | CAVGEGPQHF
- | TRBJ2-7 | TRBV20-1 | - | TGCAGTGCTAGGGGACCCTCAACCTACGAGCAGTACTTC | CSARGPSTYEQYF
- | TRBJ1-2 | TRBV4-3 | TRBD1 | TGCGCCAGCAGCCATAAGACAGGGACTAACTATGGCTACACCTTC | CASSHKTGTNYGYTF
few | TRBJ1-1 | TRBV7-6 | - | TGTGCCAGCAGCATCCGACAGAACACTGAAGCTTTCTTT | CASSIRQNTEAFF